The T cell receptor beta chain described here comes from a study of lymphopenia after photon versus proton radiotherapy. Whole-study findings and limits: Oligoclonal CD8+ Temra expansion after nadir drove photon patients' diversity drop. In patients who died, overall survival fell as post-nadir TCR diversity dropped more. Proton therapy kept repertoires fairly stable, unlike photons, which gained effector/memory cells. Authors raise, but do not show, better survival with proton therapy.

A word on this clone: Its antigen is undetermined.

The assay was immunoSEQ multiplex PCR, and TCRdb's table has in-frame clones only and misses some. The table has fewer than 20,000 clones, 88% seen once. Sample: peripheral blood, taken from a patient treated with proton-based radiotherapy. The source of this sequence is a man in his 70s with pancreatic cancer.

The CDR3 loop is CASSARTSGSFNEQFF. The CDR3 DNA is TGTGCCAGCAGCGCCCGGACTAGCGGGAGCTTTAATGAGCAGTTCTTC. The genes are TRBV4-2 and TRBJ2-1, with 13 bases that match TRBD2. The V and J ends lost 5 bases and 7 bases, in that order; junction bases with no gene match: 8. There are 16 residues in the CDR3. From germline, CDR1 is LGHNA and CDR2 YNFKEQ.